Here is one TCR beta chain with its context. Its cognate antigen is unknown. The data stem from a study of long-term antiretroviral therapy in people with HIV. Whole-study results and caveats: Records did not include ART adherence, viral resistance or therapy changes. Blood dates from the mid-2000s to the late 2010s, possibly under older ART regimens. Transplant donor controls retained higher diversity, though diversity increased after ART.

An immunoSEQ assay, version v3.0, was performed at survey level. Produced via immunoSEQ multiplex PCR; TCRdb's table is partial and in-frame only. Among about 33,000 clones, about 97% were seen once, and the ten largest hold 2.5% to 3%. Source: unsorted PBMCs, taken 6.9 years after starting antiretroviral therapy. This TCR was sampled from a man aged 25 to 40 with HIV.

The CDR3 nucleotides read TGTGCCAGCAGACCCGGCAATCAGCCCCAGCATTTT. Encoded protein: CASRPGNQPQHF. J is TRBJ1-5 and V is TRBV6-6, with D uncertain. CDR3 length equals 12 residues. The ends were cut back, 6 bases at V and 2 bases at J, with 5 bases in the middle. CDR1 is MNHNY, CDR2 SVGAGI, per germline (reference sequence).